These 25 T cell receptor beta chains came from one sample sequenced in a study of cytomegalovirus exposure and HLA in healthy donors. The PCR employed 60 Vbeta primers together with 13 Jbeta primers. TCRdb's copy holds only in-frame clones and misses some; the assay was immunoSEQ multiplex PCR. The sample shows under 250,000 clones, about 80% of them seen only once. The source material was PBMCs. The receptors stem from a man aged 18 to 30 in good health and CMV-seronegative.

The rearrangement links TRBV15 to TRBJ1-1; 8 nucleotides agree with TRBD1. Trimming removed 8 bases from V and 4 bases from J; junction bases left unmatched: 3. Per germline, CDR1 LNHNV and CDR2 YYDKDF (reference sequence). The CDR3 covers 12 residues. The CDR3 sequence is CATRDRFTEAFF. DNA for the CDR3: TGTGCCACCCGGGACAGGTTCACTGAAGCTTTCTTT.

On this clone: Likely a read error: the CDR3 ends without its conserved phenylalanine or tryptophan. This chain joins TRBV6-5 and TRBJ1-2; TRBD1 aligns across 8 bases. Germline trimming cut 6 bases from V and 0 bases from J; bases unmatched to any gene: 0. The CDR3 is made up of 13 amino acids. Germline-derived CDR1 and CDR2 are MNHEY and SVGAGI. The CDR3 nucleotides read TGTGCCAGCAGGGGACAGGCTAACTATGGCTACACCCTC. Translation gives CASRGQANYGYTL.

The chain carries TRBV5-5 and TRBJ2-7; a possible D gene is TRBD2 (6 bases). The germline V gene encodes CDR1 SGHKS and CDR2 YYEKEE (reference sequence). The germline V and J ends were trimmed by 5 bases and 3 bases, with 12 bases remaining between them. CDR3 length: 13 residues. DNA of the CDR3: TGTGCCAGCAGTACGGGGGTTCTCTACGAGCAGTACTTC. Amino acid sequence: CASSTGVLYEQYF.

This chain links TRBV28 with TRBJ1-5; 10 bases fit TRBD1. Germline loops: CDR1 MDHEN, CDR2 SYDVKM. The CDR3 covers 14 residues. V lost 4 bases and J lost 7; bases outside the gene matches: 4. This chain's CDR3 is CASSWTGGIQPQHF. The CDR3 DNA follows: TGTGCCAGCAGTTGGACAGGGGGGATCCAGCCCCAGCATTTT.

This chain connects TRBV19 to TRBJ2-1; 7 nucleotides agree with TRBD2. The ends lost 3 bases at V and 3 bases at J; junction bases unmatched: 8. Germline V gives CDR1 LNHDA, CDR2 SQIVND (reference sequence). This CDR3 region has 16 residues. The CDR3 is CASSIAGGSIYNEQFF. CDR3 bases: TGTGCCAGTAGTATTGCGGGCGGGAGCATCTACAATGAGCAGTTCTTC.

CDR3 sequence (DNA): TGCGCCAGCAGCTACCGACAGGGATCCAGTGAAAAACTGTTTTTT. Amino acid sequence: CASSYRQGSSEKLFF. The rearrangement links TRBV5-1 to TRBJ1-4; TRBD1 matches at 7 bases. V trimming: 3 bases; J trimming: 7 bases; junction bases outside the gene matches: 9. CDR1 and CDR2 (germline): SGHRS, YFSETQ. The CDR3 is 15 amino acids.

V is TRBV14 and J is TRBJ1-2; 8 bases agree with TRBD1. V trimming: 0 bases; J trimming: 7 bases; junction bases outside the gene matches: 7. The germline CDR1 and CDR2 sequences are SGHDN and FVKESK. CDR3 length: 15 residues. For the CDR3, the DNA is TGTGCCAGCAGCCAAGAAAGGACAGGGAGGTTTGGCTACACCTTC. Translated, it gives CASSQERTGRFGYTF.

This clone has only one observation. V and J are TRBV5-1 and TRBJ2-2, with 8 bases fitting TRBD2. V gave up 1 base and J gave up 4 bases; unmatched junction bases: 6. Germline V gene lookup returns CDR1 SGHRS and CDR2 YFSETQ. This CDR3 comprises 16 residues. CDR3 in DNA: TGCGCCAGCAGCTTGTCCAGCGGGAGTGCCACCGGGGAGCTGTTTTTT. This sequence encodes CASSLSSGSATGELFF.

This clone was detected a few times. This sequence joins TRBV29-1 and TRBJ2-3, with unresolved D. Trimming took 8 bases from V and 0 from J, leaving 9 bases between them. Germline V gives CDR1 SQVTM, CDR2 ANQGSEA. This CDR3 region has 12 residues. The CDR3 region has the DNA TGCAGCTCTGGGCGTAGCACAGATACGCAGTATTTT. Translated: CSSGRSTDTQYF.

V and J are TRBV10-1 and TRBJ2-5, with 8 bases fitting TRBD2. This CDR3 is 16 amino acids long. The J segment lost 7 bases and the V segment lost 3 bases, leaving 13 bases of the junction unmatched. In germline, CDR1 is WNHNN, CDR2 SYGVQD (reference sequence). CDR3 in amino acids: CASSDLPPGGRGTQYF. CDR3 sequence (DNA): TGCGCCAGCAGTGACCTGCCCCCGGGGGGGCGCGGGACCCAGTACTTC.

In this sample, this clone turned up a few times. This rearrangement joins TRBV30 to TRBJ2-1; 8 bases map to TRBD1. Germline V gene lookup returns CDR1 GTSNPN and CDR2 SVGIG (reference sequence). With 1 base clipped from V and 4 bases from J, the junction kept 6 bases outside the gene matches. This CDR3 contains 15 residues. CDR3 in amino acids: CAWSELGQEYNEQFF. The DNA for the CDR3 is TGTGCCTGGAGTGAATTGGGACAGGAGTACAATGAGCAGTTCTTC.

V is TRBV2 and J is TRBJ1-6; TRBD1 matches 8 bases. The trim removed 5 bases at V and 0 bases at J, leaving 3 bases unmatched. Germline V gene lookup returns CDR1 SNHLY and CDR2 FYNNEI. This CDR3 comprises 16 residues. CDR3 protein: CASSFTGGSYNSPLHF. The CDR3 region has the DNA TGTGCCAGCAGTTTTACAGGGGGCTCCTATAATTCACCCCTCCACTTT.

CDR3 protein: CASQTRQGVTDTQYF. For the CDR3, the DNA is TGTGCCAGCCAAACGAGACAGGGCGTCACAGATACGCAGTATTTT. The chain is built from TRBV18 and TRBJ2-3, with TRBD1 matching 7 bases. Germline CDR1 and CDR2: KGHSH and LQKENI. Trimming took 8 bases from V and 2 from J; bases not matched to a gene: 10. The length of the CDR3 is 15 residues.

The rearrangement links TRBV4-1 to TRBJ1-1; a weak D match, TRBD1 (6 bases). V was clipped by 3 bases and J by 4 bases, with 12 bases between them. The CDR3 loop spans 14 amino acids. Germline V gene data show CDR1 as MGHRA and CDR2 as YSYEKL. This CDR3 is CASSHLLGATEAFF. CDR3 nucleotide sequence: TGCGCCAGCAGCCACCTGCTGGGGGCCACTGAAGCTTTCTTT.

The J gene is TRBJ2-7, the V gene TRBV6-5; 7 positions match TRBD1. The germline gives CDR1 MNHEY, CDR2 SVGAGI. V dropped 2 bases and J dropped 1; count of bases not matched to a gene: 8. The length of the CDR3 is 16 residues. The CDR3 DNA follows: TGTGCCAGCAGTTACGTTCCGGGACAGAGTTCCTACGAGCAGTACTTC. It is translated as CASSYVPGQSSYEQYF.

The CDR3 loop reads CASSRSGQGATGELFF. The CDR3 DNA reads TGTGCCAGCTCGCGCTCCGGACAGGGGGCAACCGGGGAGCTGTTTTTT. V and J are TRBV18 and TRBJ2-2; 11 bases are shared with TRBD1. The germline gives CDR1 KGHSH, CDR2 LQKENI. The CDR3 has 16 amino acids. J gave up 5 bases and V 6 bases, and 8 bases lay outside the gene matches.

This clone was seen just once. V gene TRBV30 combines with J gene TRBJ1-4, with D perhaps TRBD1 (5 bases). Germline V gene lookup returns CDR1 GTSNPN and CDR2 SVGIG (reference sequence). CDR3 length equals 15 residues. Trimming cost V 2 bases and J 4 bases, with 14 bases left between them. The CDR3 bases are TGTGCCTGGAGTCACGAGACAGTCGTTAATGAAAAACTGTTTTTT. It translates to CAWSHETVVNEKLFF.

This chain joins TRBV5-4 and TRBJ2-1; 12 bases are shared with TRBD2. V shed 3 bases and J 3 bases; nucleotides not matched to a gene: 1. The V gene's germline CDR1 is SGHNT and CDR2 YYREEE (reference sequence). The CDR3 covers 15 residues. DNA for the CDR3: TGTGCCAGCAGCTCGACTAGCGGGAGCTACAATGAGCAGTTCTTC. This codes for CASSSTSGSYNEQFF.

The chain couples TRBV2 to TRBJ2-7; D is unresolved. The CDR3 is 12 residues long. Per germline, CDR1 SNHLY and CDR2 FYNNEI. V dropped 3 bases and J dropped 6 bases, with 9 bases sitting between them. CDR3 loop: CASSDLSREQYF. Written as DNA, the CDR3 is TGTGCCAGCAGTGACCTGAGCCGCGAGCAGTACTTC.

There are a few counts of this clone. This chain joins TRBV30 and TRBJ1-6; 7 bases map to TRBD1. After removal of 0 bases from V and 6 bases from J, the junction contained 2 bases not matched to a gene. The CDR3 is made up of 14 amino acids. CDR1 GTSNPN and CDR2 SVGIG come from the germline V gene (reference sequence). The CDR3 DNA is TGTGCCTGGAGTGTGGGACAGAGTAATTCACCCCTCCACTTT. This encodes CAWSVGQSNSPLHF.

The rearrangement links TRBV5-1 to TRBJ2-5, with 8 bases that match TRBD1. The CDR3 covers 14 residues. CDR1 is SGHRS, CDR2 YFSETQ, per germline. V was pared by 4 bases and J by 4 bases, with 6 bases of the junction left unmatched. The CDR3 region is CASSMFGQGETQYF. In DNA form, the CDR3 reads TGCGCCAGCAGCATGTTCGGACAGGGAGAGACCCAGTACTTC.

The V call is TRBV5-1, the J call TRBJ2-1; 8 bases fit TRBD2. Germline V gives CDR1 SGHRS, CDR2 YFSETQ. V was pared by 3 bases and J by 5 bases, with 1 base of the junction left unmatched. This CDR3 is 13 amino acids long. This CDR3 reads CASSSGLDNEQFF. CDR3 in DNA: TGCGCCAGCAGCTCGGGACTAGACAATGAGCAGTTCTTC. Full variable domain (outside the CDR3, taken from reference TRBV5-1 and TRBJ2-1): KAGVTQTPRYLIKTRGQQVTLSCSPISGHRSVSWYQQTPGQGLQFLFEYFSETQRNKGNFPGRFSGRQFSNSRSEMNVSTLELGDSALYLCASSSGLDNEQFFGPGTRLTVL.

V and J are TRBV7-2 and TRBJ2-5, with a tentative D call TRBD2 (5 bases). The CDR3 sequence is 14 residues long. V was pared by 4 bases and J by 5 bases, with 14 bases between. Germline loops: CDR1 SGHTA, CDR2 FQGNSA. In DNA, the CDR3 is TGTGCCAGCAGCTCGGGATTTCGGAGGGAGACCCAGTACTTC. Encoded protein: CASSSGFRRETQYF.

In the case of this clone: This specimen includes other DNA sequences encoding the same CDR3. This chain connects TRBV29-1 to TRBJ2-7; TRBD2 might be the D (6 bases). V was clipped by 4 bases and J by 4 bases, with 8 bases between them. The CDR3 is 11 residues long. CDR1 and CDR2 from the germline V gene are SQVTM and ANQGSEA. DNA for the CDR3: TGCAGCGTTGGGGGGGTATACGAGCAGTACTTC. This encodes CSVGGVYEQYF.

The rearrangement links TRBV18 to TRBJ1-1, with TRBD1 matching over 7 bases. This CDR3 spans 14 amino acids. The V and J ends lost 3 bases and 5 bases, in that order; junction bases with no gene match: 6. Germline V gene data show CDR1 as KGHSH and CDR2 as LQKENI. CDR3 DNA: TGTGCCAGCTCACCGGGACAGCAGAGGACTGAAGCTTTCTTT. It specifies CASSPGQQRTEAFF.